The 14 T cell receptor beta chains below come from one sample, sequenced in a study of Graves' ophthalmopathy and Graves' hyperthyroidism. Amplifying from RNA transcripts, the study obtained TCR beta CDR3 regions. Following a first-round RT-PCR that used HTBI primers, a second-round multiplex PCR was carried out. TCRdb ran MiXCR on the multiplex PCR reads and lists one entry per CDR3 protein. The table lists 230,000 or so distinct CDR3 sequences, about 47% of them singletons, with around half in the top ten. Sequenced: peripheral blood. Source of these receptors: an adult man with Graves' ophthalmopathy.

The chain recombines TRBV19 with TRBJ2-7, with TRBD2 matching 8 bases. This CDR3 contains 13 residues. The J segment lost 9 bases and the V segment lost 2 bases, leaving 6 bases of the junction unmatched. Per germline, CDR1 LNHDA and CDR2 SQIVND (reference sequence). The CDR3 DNA sequence: TGTGCCAGTAGTATAAGGGTGGCGGGGGGGCAGTACTTC. Translating it yields CASSIRVAGGQYF.

The chain links TRBV6-5 to TRBJ1-1, with 8 nucleotides matching TRBD1. Germline loops: CDR1 MNHEY, CDR2 SVGAGI. This CDR3 region has 13 residues. V shed 7 bases, J shed 5 bases, and the junction held 6 bases outside the gene matches. The chain's CDR3 is CASNLRQGTEAFF. Written as DNA, the CDR3 is TGTGCCAGCAACCTACGACAGGGGACTGAAGCTTTCTTT.

The chain combines TRBV19 with TRBJ1-6; D is unresolved. V was trimmed by 3 bases and J by 15 bases, leaving 15 bases between them. CDR1 LNHDA and CDR2 SQIVND come from the germline V gene (reference sequence). CDR3 length: 13 residues. The CDR3 DNA is TGTGCCAGTAGTATGCTACCAGGTGAACTCCTCCACTTT. It translates to CASSMLPGELLHF.

The chain couples TRBV10-2 to TRBJ1-4; 7 bases line up with TRBD1. Unmatched junction bases numbered 7, after V lost 3 bases and J lost 6 bases. Germline V lookup: CDR1 WSHSY, CDR2 SAAADI. This CDR3 comprises 15 residues. CDR3: CASSEGGTEDEKLFF. The CDR3 bases are TGCGCCAGCAGTGAAGGCGGGACAGAAGATGAAAAACTGTTTTTT.

This clonotype was detected only a few times. The chain is built from TRBV19 and TRBJ2-7; 8 nucleotides line up with TRBD1. With 9 bases clipped from V and 3 bases from J, the junction kept 7 bases outside the gene matches. The germline V gene encodes CDR1 LNHDA and CDR2 SQIVND (reference sequence). CDR3 size: 13 residues. The CDR3 protein is CASGTGGSYEQYF. The DNA for the CDR3 is TGTGCCAGCGGAACAGGGGGAAGCTACGAGCAGTACTTC.

V is TRBV29-1 and J is TRBJ2-2; perhaps TRBD2 as D (5 bases). The CDR3 runs to 13 residues. Germline-derived CDR1 and CDR2 are SQVTM and ANQGSEA. The V gene lost 6 bases and the J gene lost 7 bases, with 15 bases spanning the gap. CDR3 loop: CSVAGDGNGELFF. In nucleotides, the CDR3 is TGCAGCGTGGCCGGGGATGGGAACGGGGAGCTGTTTTTT.

CDR3 nucleotides: TGTGCCAGCAGCTCTAGCGGGAGGGCCCCAGAGACCCAGTACTTC. This gives the protein CASSSSGRAPETQYF. The chain couples TRBV7-9 to TRBJ2-5; TRBD2 matches at 12 bases. J lost 4 bases, V lost 4 bases, and 4 bases had no gene match. Germline V gene data show CDR1 as SEHNR and CDR2 as FQNEAQ (reference sequence). This CDR3 comprises 15 residues. Full variable domain (rest looked up from reference TRBV7-9 and TRBJ2-5): DTGVSQNPRHKITKRGQNVTFRCDPISEHNRLYWYRQTLGQGPEFLTYFQNEAQLEKSRLLSDRFSAERPKGSFSTLEIQRTEQGDSAMYLCASSSSGRAPETQYFGPGTRLLVL.

Comment on this clonotype: A junction boundary mismatches the germline segment, possibly from a read error. The CDR3 reads CASSLGDSSYSEQHF. The DNA of the CDR3 is TGTGCCAGCAGTCTCGGGGACAGCTCCTACTCCGAGCAGCACTTC. This sequence joins TRBV7-3 and TRBJ2-7, with TRBD1 identical over 7 bases. Germline values: CDR1 SGHTA, CDR2 FQGTGA. The CDR3 totals 15 residues.

This chain uses TRBV9 with TRBJ2-5, with D possibly matching TRBD2 (6 bases). The CDR3 covers 14 residues. The V end lost 3 bases, the J end lost 4 bases, and 13 bases lay between the germline ends. Germline CDR1 and CDR2: SGDLS and YYNGEE. In DNA, the CDR3 is TGTGCCAGCAGCGCCGGGGGTATAAGAGAGACCCAGTACTTC. Protein sequence: CASSAGGIRETQYF. Variable domain in full (rest from reference TRBV9 and TRBJ2-5): DSGVTQTPKHLITATGQRVTLRCSPRSGDLSVYWYQQSLDQGLQFLIQYYNGEERAKGNILERFSAQQFPDLHSELNLSSLELGDSALYFCASSAGGIRETQYFGPGTRLLVL.

The rearrangement links TRBV10-3 to TRBJ1-2; D uncertain. V lost 11 bases and J lost 0, with 10 bases in between. The CDR3 sequence is 12 residues long. Germline V gives CDR1 ENHRY, CDR2 SYGVKD. CDR3 sequence (DNA): TGTGCCTTCGGGGAAGCTAACTATGGCTACACCTTC. This codes for CAFGEANYGYTF.

The gene calls are TRBV7-9 and TRBJ1-1; TRBD1 matches 10 bases. The CDR3 covers 14 residues. After removal of 5 bases from V and 4 bases from J, the junction contained 4 bases not matched to a gene. Germline CDR1 is SEHNR and CDR2 is FQNEAQ (reference sequence). CDR3: CASSRDRGFTEAFF. Written as DNA, the CDR3 is TGTGCCAGCAGCCGGGACAGGGGTTTCACTGAAGCTTTCTTT. Full variable domain (missing parts from reference TRBV7-9 and TRBJ1-1): DTGVSQNPRHKITKRGQNVTFRCDPISEHNRLYWYRQTLGQGPEFLTYFQNEAQLEKSRLLSDRFSAERPKGSFSTLEIQRTEQGDSAMYLCASSRDRGFTEAFFGQGTRLTVV.

This chain links TRBV7-3 with TRBJ2-7; 10 nucleotides align to TRBD1. The last part of the DNA fits TRBJ2-1 better; the J call may be wrong. The CDR3 has 16 amino acids. Germline V lookup: CDR1 SGHTA, CDR2 FQGTGA. The CDR3 DNA is TGTGCCAGCAGCTTATCGGGACAGGGGTTGTGGAATGAGCAGTTCTTC. The encoded protein is CASSLSGQGLWNEQFF.

As regards this clonotype: A much bigger clone sits one base away, suggesting this may be a read error. The chain joins TRBV29-1 to TRBJ1-1; no firm D call. CDR1 is SQVTM, CDR2 ANQGSEA, per germline. The CDR3 runs to 12 residues. V was trimmed by 3 bases and J by 6 bases, leaving 11 bases between them. DNA for the CDR3: TGCAGCGTTGACCTCACGGGCGCTGAAGCTTTCTTT. This translates into CSVDLTGAEAFF.

The chain couples TRBV24-1 to TRBJ2-1, with D perhaps assigned TRBD1 or TRBD2 (6 bases each). The germline CDR1 and CDR2 sequences are KGHDR and SFDVKD. The CDR3 loop spans 16 amino acids. The ends were cut back, 5 bases at V and 0 bases at J, with 13 bases in the middle. The CDR3 sequence: CATSVGGQSSYNEQFF. The DNA of the CDR3 is TGTGCCACCAGTGTAGGGGGGCAAAGCTCCTACAATGAGCAGTTCTTC.